This T cell receptor (beta chain) was sequenced during a study of T-cell memory formation after mild COVID-19 (dated by TCRdb to about 2021). With regard to the full study: TCR sequence clusters from the two donors were largely donor specific. In two donors, T-cell clones that expanded and contracted after mild COVID-19 were followed by sequencing TCRalpha and TCRbeta repertoires longitudinally. The cohort was made up of two young adult volunteers, one female and one male, who were previously healthy.

Here is what the overall study found, with its caveats: Contracting CD4+ clones were located mainly in the CM and EM memory subsets, whereas CD8+ clones were found to be enriched in EMRA. Only two mild cases were covered in the study, and larger cohorts including severe cases with pre-infection samples were considered necessary. Whether the second-wave clones peaking on day 37 were SARS-CoV-2 specific was not confirmed. Some responding clones were detected in pre-infection memory, which suggested that pre-existing cross-reactive memory T cells had joined the SARS-CoV-2 response. Clones contracting from day 15 to 85 had balanced CD4/CD8 phenotypes, while a second wave expanding from day 15 to 37 was biased towards CD4+.

CDR1 SEHNR and CDR2 FQNEAQ are derived from the germline V gene (reference sequence). The CDR3 measures 13 amino acids from cysteine to phenylalanine. The CDR3 DNA has 39 bases and is translated from base 1. V loses 1 base, J loses 1 base, and the germline ends lie 4 bases apart. Ficoll-Paque density gradient centrifugation was the method used to isolate PBMCs. This clonotype was picked up a small number of times. Its cognate antigen has yet to be identified. Base qualities are missing; no much larger clone stands one base away. Sequenced on an Illumina NovaSeq 6000. cDNA libraries for TCRalpha and TCRbeta were prepared by 5'RACE using constant-segment primers, with sample barcodes and unique molecular identifiers added. Trizol reagent was used to extract RNA from every sample. Amplification of the libraries took two PCR steps, and the second step added a second sample barcode plus Illumina TruSeq adapters. Libraries were sequenced on an Illumina NovaSeq with 2 x 150 bp paired-end reads. As for the original processing: With migec v1.2.7, reads were demultiplexed and then collapsed into UMI-guided consensus sequences. Using mixcr v2.1.11, the UMI consensuses were aligned to TRA and TRB V and J templates and assembled into clonotypes. Expanded or contracted clonotypes were those called significant by both edgeR and NoisET, with noise models trained on biological replicates. For edgeR calls, the thresholds were a false discovery rate-adjusted p below 0.01 and a log2 fold-change of 1. As an exploratory analysis of dynamics, PCA with hierarchical clustering was applied to max-normalized trajectories of the 1000 most abundant clonotypes. Separately sequenced CD4+ and CD8+ repertoires were used to assign a CD4 or CD8 phenotype to each responding clone. TCRdb itself trimmed the public reads at Q25 with fastp, ran MiXCR and retained productive beta chains. Records with the same CDR3 protein are collapsed into one entry carrying the most frequent genes and DNA. The V and J calls, along with clone size, are taken from TCRdb and not from the paper's own processing. This sample holds under 8,500 distinct CDR3 sequences; roughly 30% were observed only once. The ten largest clonotypes hold around 55% of the sample.

The chain was built from TRBV7-9 and TRBJ2-5, with the identity of the D gene unclear. Sequenced: PBMCs or a T cell subset sorted from them (not recorded which). This clonotype was sampled from an adult woman who had mild COVID-19 (a few samples of this study predate the infection). The sample titles of this study are shuffled in the database, so cell type and time point are left out; the donor was told from shared clones. The CDR3 here reads CASSLEGQETQYF. The sequence in DNA is TGTGCCAGCAGCTTAGAGGGCCAAGAGACCCAGTACTTC.